This T cell receptor (beta chain) was recovered during a study of T cell responses to AZD1222 COVID-19 vaccine. The CDR3 has 14 amino acids. CDR1 is SNHLY, CDR2 FYNNEI, per germline. The V gene end was trimmed by 4 bases and the J gene end by 5 bases; junction bases not matched to a gene: 8. This clone was seen a single time. What it binds is not known. Study results and limitations: At baseline, seropositivity was found in only six or seven AZD1222 recipients. Distributed over spike, vaccine-associated CD4 TCRs predominated at 160-218 and 743-854.

Profiling relied on immunoSEQ multiplex PCR, and the TCRdb table lists in-frame clones only, not all of them. The sample has roughly 260,000 clones, over 85% seen once. The sample in question was peripheral blood, obtained on day 0 of AZD1222 vaccination. The receptor was derived from an adult in good health. The J gene is TRBJ2-7, the V gene TRBV2, with TRBD1 matching over 7 bases. CDR3: CASSVQRGPNEQYF. For the CDR3, the DNA is TGTGCCAGCAGTGTGCAGAGGGGGCCCAACGAGCAGTACTTC.